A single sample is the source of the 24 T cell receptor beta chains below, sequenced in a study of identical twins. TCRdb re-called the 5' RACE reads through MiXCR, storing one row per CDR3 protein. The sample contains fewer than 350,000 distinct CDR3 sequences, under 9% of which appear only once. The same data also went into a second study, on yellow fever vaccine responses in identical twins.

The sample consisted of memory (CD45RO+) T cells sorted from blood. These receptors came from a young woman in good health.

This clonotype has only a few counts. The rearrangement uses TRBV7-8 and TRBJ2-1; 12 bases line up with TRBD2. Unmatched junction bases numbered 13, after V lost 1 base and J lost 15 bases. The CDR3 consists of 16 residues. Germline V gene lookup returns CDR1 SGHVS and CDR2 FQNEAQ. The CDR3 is CASSLVGTSGFNMLFF. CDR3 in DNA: TGTGCCAGCAGCTTAGTAGGGACTAGCGGGTTCAATATGTTGTTCTTC. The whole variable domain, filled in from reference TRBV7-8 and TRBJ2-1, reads GAGVSQSPRYKVAKRGQDVALRCDPISGHVSLFWYQQALGQGPEFLTYFQNEAQLDKSGLPSDRFFAERPEGSVSTLKIQRTQQEDSAVYLCASSLVGTSGFNMLFFGPGTRLTVL.

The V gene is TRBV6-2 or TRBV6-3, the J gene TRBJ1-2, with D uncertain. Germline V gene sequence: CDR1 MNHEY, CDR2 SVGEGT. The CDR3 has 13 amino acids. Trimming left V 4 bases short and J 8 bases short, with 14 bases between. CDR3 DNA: TGTGCCAGCAGTTTACACACCCATTACGGCTACACCTTC. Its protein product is CASSLHTHYGYTF.

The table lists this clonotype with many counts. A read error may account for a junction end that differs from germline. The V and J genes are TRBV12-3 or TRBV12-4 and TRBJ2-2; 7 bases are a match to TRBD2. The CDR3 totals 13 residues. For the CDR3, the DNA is TGCGGGGGAGCGGGACCGAACACCGGGGAGCTGTTTTTT. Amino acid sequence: CGGAGPNTGELFF.

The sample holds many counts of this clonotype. The CDR3 DNA reads as TGTGCCAGCAGCCTCCACACTACAACTAATGAAAAACTGTTTTTT. Translating it yields CASSLHTTTNEKLFF. The chain carries TRBV3-1 and TRBJ1-4; the D is unclear. Germline CDR1 is LGHDT and CDR2 is YNNKEL (reference sequence). CDR3 length: 15 amino acids. The V end was cut by 4 bases, the J end by 0 bases, with 9 bases between.

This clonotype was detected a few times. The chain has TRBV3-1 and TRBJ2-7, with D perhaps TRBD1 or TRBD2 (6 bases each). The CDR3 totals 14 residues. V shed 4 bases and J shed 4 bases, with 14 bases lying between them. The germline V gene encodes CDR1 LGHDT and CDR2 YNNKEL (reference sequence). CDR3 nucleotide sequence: TGTGCCAGCAGCCCCCTCGGGGGCGGGTACGAGCAGTACTTC. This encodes CASSPLGGGYEQYF.

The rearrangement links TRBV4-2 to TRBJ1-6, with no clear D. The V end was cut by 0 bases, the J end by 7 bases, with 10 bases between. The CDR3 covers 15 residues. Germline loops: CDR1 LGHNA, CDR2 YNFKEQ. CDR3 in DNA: TGTGCCAGCAGCCAAGATTCGGGCGGCAATTCACCCCTCCACTTT. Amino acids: CASSQDSGGNSPLHF.

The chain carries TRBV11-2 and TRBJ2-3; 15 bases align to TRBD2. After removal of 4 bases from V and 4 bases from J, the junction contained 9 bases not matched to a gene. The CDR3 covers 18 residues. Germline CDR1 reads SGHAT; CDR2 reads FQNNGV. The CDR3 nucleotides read TGTGCCAGCAGCTCGGGACTAGCGGGGGGACTTGGGGCAGATACGCAGTATTTT. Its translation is CASSSGLAGGLGADTQYF.

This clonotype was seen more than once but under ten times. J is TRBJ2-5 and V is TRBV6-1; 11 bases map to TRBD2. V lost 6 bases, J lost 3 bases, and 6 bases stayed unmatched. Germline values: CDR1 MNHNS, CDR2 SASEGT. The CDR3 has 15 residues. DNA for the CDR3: TGTGCCAGCAGGCCTAGCGGGGGGACAAAAGAGACCCAGTACTTC. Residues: CASRPSGGTKETQYF.

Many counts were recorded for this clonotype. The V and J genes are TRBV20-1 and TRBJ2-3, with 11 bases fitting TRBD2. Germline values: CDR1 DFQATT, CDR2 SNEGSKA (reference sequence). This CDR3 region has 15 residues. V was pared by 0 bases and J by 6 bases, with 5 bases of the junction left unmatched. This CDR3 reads CSARDSGGAGDTQYF. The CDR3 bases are TGCAGTGCTAGAGATAGCGGGGGGGCCGGTGATACGCAGTATTTT.

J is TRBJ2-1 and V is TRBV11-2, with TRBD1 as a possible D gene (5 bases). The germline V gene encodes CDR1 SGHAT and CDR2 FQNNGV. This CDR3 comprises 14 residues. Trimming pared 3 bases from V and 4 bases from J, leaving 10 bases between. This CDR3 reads CASSFLRQYNEQFF. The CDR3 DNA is TGTGCCAGCAGCTTCCTGCGACAGTACAATGAGCAGTTCTTC.

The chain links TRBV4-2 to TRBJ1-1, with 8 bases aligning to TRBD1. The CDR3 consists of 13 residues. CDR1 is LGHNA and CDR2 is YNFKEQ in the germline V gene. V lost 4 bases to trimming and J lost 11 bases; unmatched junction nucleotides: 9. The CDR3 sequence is CASSPTGEVGAFF. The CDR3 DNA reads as TGTGCCAGCAGCCCGACAGGGGAGGTTGGGGCTTTCTTT.

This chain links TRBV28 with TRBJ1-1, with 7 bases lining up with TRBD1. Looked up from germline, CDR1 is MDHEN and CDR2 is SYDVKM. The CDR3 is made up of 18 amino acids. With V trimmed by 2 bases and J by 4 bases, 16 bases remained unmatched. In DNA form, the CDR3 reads TGTGCCAGCAGTTTAGTTGAGGGGGCCCTGGCAGGGGCCACTGAAGCTTTCTTT. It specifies CASSLVEGALAGATEAFF.

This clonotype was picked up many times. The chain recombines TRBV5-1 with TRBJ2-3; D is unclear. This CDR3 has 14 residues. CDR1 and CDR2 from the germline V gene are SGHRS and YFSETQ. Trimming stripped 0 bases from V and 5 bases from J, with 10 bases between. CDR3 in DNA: TGCGCCAGCAGCTTGGGAACAAACAAAGATACGCAGTATTTT. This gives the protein CASSLGTNKDTQYF.

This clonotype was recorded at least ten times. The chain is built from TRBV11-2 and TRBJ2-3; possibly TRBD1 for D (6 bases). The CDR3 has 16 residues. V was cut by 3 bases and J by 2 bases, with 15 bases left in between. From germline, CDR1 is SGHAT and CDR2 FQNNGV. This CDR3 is CASSLGFGGHTDTQYF. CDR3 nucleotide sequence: TGTGCCAGCAGCTTGGGGTTTGGGGGCCACACAGATACGCAGTATTTT.

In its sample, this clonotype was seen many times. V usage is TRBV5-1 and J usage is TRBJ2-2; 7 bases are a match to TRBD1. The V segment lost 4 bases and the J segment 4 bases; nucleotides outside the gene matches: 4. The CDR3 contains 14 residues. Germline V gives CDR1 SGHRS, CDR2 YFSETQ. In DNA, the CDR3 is TGCGCCAGCAGCAGACAGGGATTCACCGGGGAGCTGTTTTTT. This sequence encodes CASSRQGFTGELFF.

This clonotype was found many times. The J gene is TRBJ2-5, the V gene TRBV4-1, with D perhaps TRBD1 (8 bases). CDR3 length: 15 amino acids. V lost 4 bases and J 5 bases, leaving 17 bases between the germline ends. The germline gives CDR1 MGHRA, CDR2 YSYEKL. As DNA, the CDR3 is TGCGCCAGCAGCCCCCCAGGGGGCGGGAGTGAGACCCAGTACTTC. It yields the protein CASSPPGGGSETQYF.

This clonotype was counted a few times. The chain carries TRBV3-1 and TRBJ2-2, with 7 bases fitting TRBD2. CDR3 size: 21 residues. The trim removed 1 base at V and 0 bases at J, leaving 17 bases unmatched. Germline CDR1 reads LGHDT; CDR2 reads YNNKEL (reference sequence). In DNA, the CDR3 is TGTGCCAGCAGCCAAGGGAGGGTAGCGGGCAAAAAAAACACGAACACCGGGGAGCTGTTTTTT. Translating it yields CASSQGRVAGKKNTNTGELFF.

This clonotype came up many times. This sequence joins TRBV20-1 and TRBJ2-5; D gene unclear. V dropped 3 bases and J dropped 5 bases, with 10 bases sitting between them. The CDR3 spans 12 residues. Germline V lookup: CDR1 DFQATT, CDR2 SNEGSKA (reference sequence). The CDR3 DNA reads TGCAGTGCTAGCTTGGACCTCGAGACCCAGTACTTC. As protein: CSASLDLETQYF.

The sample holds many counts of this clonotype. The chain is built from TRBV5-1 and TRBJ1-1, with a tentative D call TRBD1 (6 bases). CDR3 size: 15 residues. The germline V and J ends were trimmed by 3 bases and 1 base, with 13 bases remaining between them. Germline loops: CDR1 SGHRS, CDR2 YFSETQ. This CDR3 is CASSSRQAANTEAFF. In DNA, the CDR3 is TGCGCCAGCAGCTCCAGACAGGCAGCGAACACTGAAGCTTTCTTT.

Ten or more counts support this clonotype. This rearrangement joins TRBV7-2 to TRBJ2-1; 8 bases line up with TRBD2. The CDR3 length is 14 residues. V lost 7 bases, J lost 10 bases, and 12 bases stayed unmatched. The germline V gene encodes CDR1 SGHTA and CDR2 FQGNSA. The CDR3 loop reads CASTRTSPVVEQFF. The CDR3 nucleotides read TGTGCCAGCACCAGGACTAGCCCCGTGGTAGAGCAGTTCTTC.

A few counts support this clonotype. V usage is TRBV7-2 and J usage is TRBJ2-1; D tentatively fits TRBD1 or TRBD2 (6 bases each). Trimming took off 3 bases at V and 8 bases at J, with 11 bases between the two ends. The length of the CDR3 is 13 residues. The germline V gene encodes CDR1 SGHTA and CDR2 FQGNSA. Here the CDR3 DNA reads TGTGCCAGCAGCTTGAAGGGGGGTGATGAGCAGTTCTTC. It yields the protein CASSLKGGDEQFF.

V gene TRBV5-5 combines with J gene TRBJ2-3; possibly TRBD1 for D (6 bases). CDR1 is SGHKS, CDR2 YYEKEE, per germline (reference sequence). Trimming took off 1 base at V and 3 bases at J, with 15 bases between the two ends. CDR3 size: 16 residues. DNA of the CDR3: TGTGCCAGCAGCTTGCGCAGACAGGAGGTGACAGATACGCAGTATTTT. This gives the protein CASSLRRQEVTDTQYF.

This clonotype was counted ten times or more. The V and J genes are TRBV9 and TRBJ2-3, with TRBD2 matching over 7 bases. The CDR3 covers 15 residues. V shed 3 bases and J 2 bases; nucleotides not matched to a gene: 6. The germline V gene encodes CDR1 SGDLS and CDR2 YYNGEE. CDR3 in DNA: TGTGCCAGCAGCGCCCGGGGGGAACACACAGATACGCAGTATTTT. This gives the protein CASSARGEHTDTQYF.

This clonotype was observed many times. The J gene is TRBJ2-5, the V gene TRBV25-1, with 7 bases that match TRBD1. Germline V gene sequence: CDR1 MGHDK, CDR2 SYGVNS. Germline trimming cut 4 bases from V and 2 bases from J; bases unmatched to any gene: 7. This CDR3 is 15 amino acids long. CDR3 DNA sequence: TGTGCCAGCAGTGTGACAGGGACAGCACAAGAGACCCAGTACTTC. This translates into CASSVTGTAQETQYF.